Below, 13 T cell receptor beta chains from the same sample are listed, as sequenced in a study of regulatory T cells in long-lasting Graves disease. The sample's time point: newly diagnosed GD, antithyroid drugs for less than 3 months. Making the TCR library involved RNA that had been extracted from PBMCs. With iRepertoire HTBI primers and Arm-PCR of CDR3 regions, TCR beta libraries were built. MiXCR, run by TCRdb on the multiplex PCR reads, gives a single entry per CDR3 protein. Of some 250,000 distinct CDR3 sequences listed, over 20% are singletons. The material was peripheral blood mononuclear cells (PBMCs), obtained at new diagnosis, from a patient treated with antithyroid drugs. Receptors originate from a female donor with Graves disease.

This clonotype was seen many times. The chain recombines TRBV12-3 or TRBV12-4 with TRBJ2-5, with D perhaps matching TRBD2 (6 bases). With 6 bases removed from V and 4 bases from J, the gap between germline ends came to 24 bases. CDR3 size: 17 residues. CDR3: CASSHALEPRGRETQYF. CDR3 nucleotide sequence: TGTGCCAGCAGCCACGCCCTCGAGCCCCGGGGGAGAGAGACCCAGTACTTC.

This clonotype was seen at least ten times. This chain uses TRBV10-3 with TRBJ1-6; no firm D call. The CDR3 spans 14 residues. Germline CDR1 is ENHRY and CDR2 is SYGVKD. Trimming stripped 4 bases from V and 5 bases from J, with 9 bases between. CDR3: CAISGGGNNSPLHF. CDR3 in DNA: TGTGCCATCAGTGGTGGAGGGAATAATTCACCCCTCCACTTT.

The V gene is TRBV11-1, the J gene TRBJ2-1, with TRBD2 matching over 9 bases. The CDR3 spans 15 residues. Trimming cost V 5 bases and J 6 bases; bases outside gene matches: 8. Germline CDR1 is SGHAT and CDR2 is FQDESV (reference sequence). The CDR3 sequence: CASSRGLAGPNEQFF. The CDR3 DNA reads as TGTGCCAGCAGCCGCGGTCTAGCGGGACCCAATGAGCAGTTCTTC. Complete variable domain (other parts from reference TRBV11-1 and TRBJ2-1): EAEVAQSPRYKITEKSQAVAFWCDPISGHATLYWYRQILGQGPELLVQFQDESVVDDSQLPKDRFSAERLKGVDSTLKIQPAELGDSAMYLCASSRGLAGPNEQFFGPGTRLTVL.

In nucleotides, the CDR3 is TGCGCCAGCAGCCACCCAAATAAGCATGAGCAGTACTTC. Protein product: CASSHPNKHEQYF. J is TRBJ2-7 and V is TRBV4-1; D is undetermined. Germline V gene sequence: CDR1 MGHRA, CDR2 YSYEKL. V lost 3 bases and J lost 7, with 13 bases in between. The CDR3 runs to 13 residues.

This rearrangement joins TRBV15 to TRBJ2-5; the match to TRBD2 covers 13 bases. CDR1 LNHNV and CDR2 YYDKDF come from the germline V gene (reference sequence). After removal of 3 bases from V and 5 bases from J, the junction contained 9 bases not matched to a gene. This CDR3 is 17 amino acids long. The CDR3 here is CATSSAAGTSGTETQYF. The CDR3, as DNA: TGTGCCACCAGCAGTGCCGCCGGGACTAGCGGGACCGAGACCCAGTACTTC.

This clonotype has just a few counts. J is TRBJ1-6 and V is TRBV3-2; TRBD1 is taken as the D call from the table, unchecked against the DNA. TRBV3-2 is a pseudogene. This CDR3 has 15 amino acids. Written as DNA, the CDR3 is TGTGCCAGCAGCCCCCGGGACGGGACTAATTCACCCCTCCACTTT. Translated, it gives CASSPRDGTNSPLHF.

This clonotype has more than one count but fewer than ten. The V gene is TRBV6-1, the J gene TRBJ1-1; tentatively, D is TRBD1 (5 bases). The V end lost 7 bases, the J end lost 11 bases, and 20 bases lay between the germline ends. CDR3 length equals 13 residues. Looked up from germline, CDR1 is MNHNS and CDR2 is SASEGT. The CDR3 spells CASTRDPLGRAFF. CDR3 bases: TGTGCCAGCACTAGGGACCCCCTGGGGCGGGCTTTCTTT.

V gene TRBV12-3 or TRBV12-4 combines with J gene TRBJ1-1; D gene unclear. CDR3 length equals 13 residues. V was cut by 6 bases and J by 5 bases, with 13 bases left in between. CDR3 nucleotides: TGTGCCAGCAGCTCGAGAAAGAGGACTGAAGCTTTCTTT. Residues: CASSSRKRTEAFF.

This clonotype occurred a few times. This rearrangement joins TRBV9 to TRBJ2-1; possibly TRBD2 for D (6 bases). The length of the CDR3 is 16 residues. Germline CDR1 reads SGDLS; CDR2 reads YYNGEE. V was clipped by 1 base and J by 1 base, with 12 bases between them. The CDR3 reads CASSVTTGVSYNEQFF. CDR3 DNA sequence: TGTGCCAGCAGCGTAACAACGGGAGTGTCCTACAATGAGCAGTTCTTC. Drawing the rest from reference TRBV9 and TRBJ2-1, the complete variable domain is DSGVTQTPKHLITATGQRVTLRCSPRSGDLSVYWYQQSLDQGLQFLIQYYNGEERAKGNILERFSAQQFPDLHSELNLSSLELGDSALYFCASSVTTGVSYNEQFFGPGTRLTVL.

This clonotype was observed at least ten times. This chain connects TRBV20-1 to TRBJ2-5; 11 bases are a match to TRBD2. Germline trimming cut 3 bases from V and 2 bases from J; bases unmatched to any gene: 2. The CDR3 has 14 residues. Germline lookup yields CDR1 DFQATT and CDR2 SNEGSKA (reference sequence). The CDR3 region has the DNA TGCAGTGCTAGGGGGACTAGCGGACAAGAGACCCAGTACTTC. It translates to CSARGTSGQETQYF.

The chain combines TRBV7-2 with TRBJ2-1, with D uncertain. There are 13 residues in the CDR3. The V end was cut by 4 bases, the J end by 6 bases, with 10 bases between. Germline CDR1 SGHTA, CDR2 FQGNSA. The CDR3 loop is CASSSRMGNEQFF. DNA for the CDR3: TGTGCCAGCAGCTCCCGTATGGGCAATGAGCAGTTCTTC. The whole variable domain, filled in from reference TRBV7-2 and TRBJ2-1, reads GAGVSQSPSNKVTEKGKDVELRCDPISGHTALYWYRQSLGQGLEFLIYFQGNSAPDKSGLPSDRFSAERTGGSVSTLTIQRTQQEDSAVYLCASSSRMGNEQFFGPGTRLTVL.

The J gene is TRBJ2-2, the V gene TRBV12-3 or TRBV12-4; TRBD1 might be the D (6 bases). The CDR3 spans 16 residues. V was pared by 6 bases and J by 7 bases, with 21 bases between. The CDR3 nucleotides are TGTGCCAGCAGCCAAGATTACAGGGTTGGAGGCGGGGAGCTGTTTTTT. Protein: CASSQDYRVGGGELFF.

This clonotype was observed many times. J is TRBJ2-2 and V is TRBV7-2, with D perhaps matching TRBD1 (8 bases). The CDR3 is made up of 15 amino acids. Germline CDR1 reads SGHTA; CDR2 reads FQGNSA. The germline V and J ends were trimmed by 0 bases and 5 bases, with 10 bases remaining between them. CDR3: CASSLAQGGTGELFF. The CDR3 DNA follows: TGTGCCAGCAGCTTAGCACAGGGGGGGACCGGGGAGCTGTTTTTT.